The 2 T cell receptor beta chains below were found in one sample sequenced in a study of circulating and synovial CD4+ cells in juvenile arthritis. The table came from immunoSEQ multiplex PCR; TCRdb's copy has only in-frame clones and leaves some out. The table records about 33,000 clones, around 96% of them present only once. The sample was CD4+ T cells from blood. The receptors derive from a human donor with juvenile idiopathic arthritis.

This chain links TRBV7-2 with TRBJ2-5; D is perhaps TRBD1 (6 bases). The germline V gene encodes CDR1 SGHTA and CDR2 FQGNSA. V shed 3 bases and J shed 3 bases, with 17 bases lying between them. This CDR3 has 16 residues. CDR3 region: CASSFRGRHGKETQYF. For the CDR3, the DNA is TGTGCCAGCAGCTTCAGGGGTCGGCACGGCAAAGAGACCCAGTACTTC.

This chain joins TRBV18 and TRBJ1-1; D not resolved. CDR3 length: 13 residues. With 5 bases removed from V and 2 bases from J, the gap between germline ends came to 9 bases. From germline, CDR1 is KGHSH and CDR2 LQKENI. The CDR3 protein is CASSRDRNTEAFF. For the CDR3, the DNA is TGTGCCAGCTCAAGAGATAGAAACACTGAAGCTTTCTTT.